This entry is about one T cell receptor (beta chain). This specimen comes from a study of blood T cell repertoires in COVID-19. Methods used by the authors: Using reference gene primer amplification, nucleated cell counts were estimated. Generated by immunoSEQ multiplex PCR, the TCRdb table keeps only in-frame clones and is missing some. The DNA gave D and trimming, while V, J and clone size come from that table. The sample shows some 150,000 clones, roughly 80% of them seen only once. The CDR3 is made up of 14 amino acids. The ends were cut back, 3 bases at V and 2 bases at J, with 11 bases in the middle. Per germline, CDR1 MNHNS and CDR2 SASEGT.

The TCR originated in a human donor in a cohort sampled during active COVID-19. This sequence joins TRBV6-1 and TRBJ2-7, with D possibly TRBD1 on 5 matching bases. Source material: peripheral blood. The chain's CDR3 is CASSDSGAAYEQYF. CDR3 DNA: TGTGCCAGCAGTGATAGTGGGGCGGCCTACGAGCAGTACTTC.